Each of the 18 T cell receptor beta chains below was sequenced from the same sample in a study of shared clonotypes between healthy human individuals. TCRdb's table, derived via immunoSEQ multiplex PCR, lists solely in-frame clones and lacks some. The sample lists millions of clones, approximately 95% occurring once. Sequences were obtained from naive CD4+ T cells from PBMCs. Subset here: CD45RA+ positively selected. The receptors stem from a young man in good health. Some clones in this sample may be carry-over from other donors' samples.

V and J are TRBV9 and TRBJ2-1; D is possibly TRBD2 (6 bases). The V and J ends lost 0 bases and 3 bases respectively, with 13 bases between them. The CDR3 spans 16 residues. The germline gives CDR1 SGDLS, CDR2 YYNGEE. The CDR3 spells CASSVAPRRDYNEQFF. The CDR3 DNA follows: TGTGCCAGCAGCGTAGCCCCCCGGCGGGACTACAATGAGCAGTTCTTC.

The rearrangement joins TRBV19 to TRBJ2-6; weak D call: TRBD2 (6 bases). The V gene's germline CDR1 is LNHDA and CDR2 SQIVND (reference sequence). Trimming removed 1 base from V and 0 bases from J, with 10 bases in between. The CDR3 contains 17 residues. CDR3 nucleotide sequence: TGTGCCAGTAGTATAGCGGGACTCTCCTCTGGGGCCAACGTCCTGACTTTC. Its protein is CASSIAGLSSGANVLTF.

This clone was found once. CDR3 sequence: CASSRQGKTYEQYF. The CDR3 nucleotides are TGTGCCAGCAGCCGACAGGGGAAGACCTACGAGCAGTACTTC. The V and J genes are TRBV27 and TRBJ2-7; 8 positions match TRBD1. V lost 6 bases to trimming and J lost 2 bases; unmatched junction nucleotides: 6. The CDR3 has 14 residues. Germline lookup yields CDR1 MNHEY and CDR2 SMNVEV (reference sequence).

The chain carries TRBV4-3 and TRBJ2-1; no reliable D call. The V end lost 7 bases, the J end lost 3 bases, and 4 bases lay between the germline ends. The CDR3 length is 11 residues. CDR1 is LGHNA and CDR2 is YSLEER in the germline V gene. CDR3 sequence reads: CASKNYNEQFF. Written as DNA, the CDR3 is TGCGCCAGCAAAAACTACAATGAGCAGTTCTTC.

This sequence joins TRBV5-1 and TRBJ1-2; 7 bases map to TRBD1. Germline lookup yields CDR1 SGHRS and CDR2 YFSETQ. V lost 4 bases, J lost 4 bases, and 7 bases stayed unmatched. This CDR3 region has 14 residues. CDR3 in DNA: TGCGCCAGCAGCCCACGGGGACAGACCTATGGCTACACCTTC. Encoded protein: CASSPRGQTYGYTF. The whole variable domain, remainder taken from reference TRBV5-1 and TRBJ1-2, is KAGVTQTPRYLIKTRGQQVTLSCSPISGHRSVSWYQQTPGQGLQFLFEYFSETQRNKGNFPGRFSGRQFSNSRSEMNVSTLELGDSALYLCASSPRGQTYGYTFGSGTRLTVV.

The gene calls are TRBV11-2 and TRBJ2-1; 12 positions agree with TRBD2. This CDR3 has 16 residues. V lost 4 bases and J lost 7; bases outside the gene matches: 8. Germline assignment: CDR1 SGHAT and CDR2 FQNNGV. This CDR3 reads CASSSQSTSGRNEQFF. CDR3 coding DNA: TGTGCCAGCAGCTCACAGAGCACTAGCGGGAGGAATGAGCAGTTCTTC. Full variable domain (outside the CDR3, taken from reference TRBV11-2 and TRBJ2-1): EAGVAQSPRYKIIEKRQSVAFWCNPISGHATLYWYQQILGQGPKLLIQFQNNGVVDDSQLPKDRFSAERLKGVDSTLKIQPAKLEDSAVYLCASSSQSTSGRNEQFFGPGTRLTVL.

The chain carries TRBV7-2 and TRBJ1-2, with D unclear. The CDR3 sequence is 12 residues long. Germline CDR1 and CDR2: SGHTA and FQGNSA. V shed 4 bases and J shed 8 bases, with 11 bases lying between them. The chain's CDR3 is CASSSMGRGYTF. The DNA of the CDR3 is TGTGCCAGCAGCTCCATGGGCCGAGGCTACACCTTC.

V is TRBV28 and J is TRBJ2-1, with D uncertain. CDR1 is MDHEN and CDR2 is SYDVKM in the germline V gene. This CDR3 region has 15 residues. Trimming pared 7 bases from V and 7 bases from J, leaving 20 bases between. The CDR3 region has the DNA TGTGCCAGCACGCCCGGTCTTACCTTAGGAAATGAGCAGTTCTTC. Translation gives CASTPGLTLGNEQFF.

Here the CDR3 reads CASGTLYEQYF. CDR3 nucleotides: TGTGCCAGCGGGACACTCTACGAGCAGTACTTC. This chain connects TRBV28 to TRBJ2-7; tentative D call: TRBD1 (6 bases). This CDR3 is 11 amino acids long. Per germline, CDR1 MDHEN and CDR2 SYDVKM. The ends were cut back, 8 bases at V and 3 bases at J, with 8 bases in the middle. The variable domain in full, with the rest retrieved from reference TRBV28 and TRBJ2-7, is DVKVTQSSRYLVKRTGEKVFLECVQDMDHENMFWYRQDPGLGLRLIYFSYDVKMKEKGDIPEGYSVSREKKERFSLILESASTNQTSMYLCASGTLYEQYFGPGTRLTVT.

V and J are TRBV28 and TRBJ1-5; D is possibly TRBD1 (5 bases). In germline, CDR1 is MDHEN, CDR2 SYDVKM. The CDR3 extends over 13 amino acids. The V and J ends lost 5 bases and 7 bases respectively, with 12 bases between them. DNA for the CDR3: TGTGCCAGCAGTCCCGGGGGGGTCCAGCCCCAGCATTTT. This sequence encodes CASSPGGVQPQHF.

To note about this clone: In the same sample, other DNA sequences code for this CDR3. The chain recombines TRBV6-5 with TRBJ2-5; a weak D match, TRBD2 (6 bases). CDR3 length: 13 residues. Germline V gene data show CDR1 as MNHEY and CDR2 as SVGAGI. Trimming took 4 bases from V and 5 from J, leaving 11 bases between them. CDR3 loop: CASSSPGAETQYF. The DNA for the CDR3 is TGTGCCAGCAGTTCCCCGGGAGCTGAGACCCAGTACTTC.

The chain recombines TRBV27 with TRBJ2-7; possible D gene TRBD1, 6 bases. CDR1 is MNHEY and CDR2 is SMNVEV in the germline V gene (reference sequence). The CDR3 runs to 12 residues. The V gene lost 5 bases and the J gene lost 9 bases, with 14 bases spanning the gap. CDR3 amino acids: CASSPQGSGQYF. CDR3 nucleotides: TGTGCCAGCAGTCCACAGGGTTCAGGGCAGTACTTC.

The chain has TRBV2 and TRBJ2-1, with 9 positions matching TRBD1. Germline assignment: CDR1 SNHLY and CDR2 FYNNEI. J gave up 3 bases and V 6 bases, and 0 bases lay outside the gene matches. The CDR3 sequence is 13 residues long. CDR3 protein: CASRTGGYNEQFF. DNA of the CDR3: TGTGCCAGCAGGACAGGGGGCTACAATGAGCAGTTCTTC.

This chain uses TRBV7-3 with TRBJ1-1; maybe TRBD1 (6 bases). V lost 3 bases to trimming and J lost 8 bases, with 16 bases between them. Germline loops: CDR1 SGHTA, CDR2 FQGTGA. The CDR3 has 14 residues. Written as DNA, the CDR3 is TGTGCCAGCAGCTTCGAACCCTCCGGGACAGAAGCTTTCTTT. Its protein is CASSFEPSGTEAFF.

This chain links TRBV5-6 with TRBJ2-2; the D gene is possibly TRBD2 (6 bases). V lost 4 bases and J 0 bases, leaving 19 bases between the germline ends. From germline, CDR1 is SGHDT and CDR2 YYEEEE. This CDR3 contains 18 residues. CDR3 sequence (DNA): TGTGCCAGCAGCCGCGGGGTAGCGGCCACCGCGAACACCGGGGAGCTGTTTTTT. Amino acid sequence: CASSRGVAATANTGELFF.

The V call is TRBV10-2, the J call TRBJ2-3, with 8 nucleotides matching TRBD2. This CDR3 contains 15 residues. Germline lookup yields CDR1 WSHSY and CDR2 SAAADI. With V trimmed by 5 bases and J by 6 bases, 10 bases remained unmatched. As DNA, the CDR3 is TGCGCCAGCAGTTCCGGGCTAGCGGGTTTTGATACGCAGTATTTT. It codes for CASSSGLAGFDTQYF.

About this clone: In the same sample, other DNA sequences code for this CDR3. The chain combines TRBV5-1 with TRBJ2-5; D is perhaps TRBD2 (6 bases). The CDR3 loop spans 13 amino acids. Trimming stripped 4 bases from V and 5 bases from J, with 12 bases between. The germline gives CDR1 SGHRS, CDR2 YFSETQ. CDR3: CASSPGAGETQYF. The DNA of the CDR3 is TGCGCCAGCAGCCCTGGGGCGGGGGAGACCCAGTACTTC.

This clone was detected a few times. The chain joins TRBV7-2 to TRBJ2-1; D ambiguous. The CDR3 loop spans 11 amino acids. Germline V gene sequence: CDR1 SGHTA, CDR2 FQGNSA. Trimming took 7 bases from V and 0 from J, leaving 1 base between them. The CDR3 sequence is CASNSYNEQFF. DNA of the CDR3: TGTGCCAGCAACTCCTACAATGAGCAGTTCTTC.